Reported below is one T cell receptor (beta chain). Its antigen is currently unknown. This sample was taken from a study of blood T cells in healthy people across ages. A second PCR of about 6 to 12 cycles used a sample-barcoded 5' primer and a J-beta primer mix. TCRdb re-derived calls from the 5' RACE reads in MiXCR, one entry per CDR3 protein. This table has about 1 million distinct CDR3 sequences, more than 40% appearing once. Whole-study results and caveats: TCR beta diversity tracked closely with naive T cell percentage.

This receptor was taken from a woman aged 55-70 years in good health. The source material was blood.

For the CDR3, the DNA is TGTGCCAGCGGGAAACCGGGACAGGGGATCAACGAGCAGTACTTC. Translated, it gives CASGKPGQGINEQYF. The chain couples TRBV6-5 to TRBJ2-7; 10 bases are a match to TRBD1. CDR1 is MNHEY, CDR2 SVGAGI, per germline. The CDR3 loop spans 15 amino acids. V was clipped by 8 bases and J by 5 bases; unmatched bases: 12.